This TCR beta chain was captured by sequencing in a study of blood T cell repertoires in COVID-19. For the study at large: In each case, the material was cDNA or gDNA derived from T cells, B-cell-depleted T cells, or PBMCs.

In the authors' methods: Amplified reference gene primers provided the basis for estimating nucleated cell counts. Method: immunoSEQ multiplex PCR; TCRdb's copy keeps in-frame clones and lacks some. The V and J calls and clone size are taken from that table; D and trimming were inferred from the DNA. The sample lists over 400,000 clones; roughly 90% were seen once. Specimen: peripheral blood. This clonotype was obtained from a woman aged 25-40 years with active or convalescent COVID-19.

The CDR3 loop is CASSESGQGLCEQFF. In DNA, the CDR3 is TGTGCCAGCAGCGAATCGGGACAGGGTTTGTGTGAGCAGTTCTTC. This chain uses TRBV3-1 (or the pseudogene TRBV3-2) with TRBJ2-1; TRBD1 aligns across 9 bases. Trimming removed 5 bases from V and 9 bases from J; junction bases left unmatched: 11. This CDR3 has 15 amino acids. CDR1 and CDR2 from the germline V gene are LGHDT and YNNKEL (reference sequence).